The next 5 T cell receptor beta chains were all read from a single sample in a study of cytomegalovirus exposure and HLA in healthy donors. Amplification used 60 Vbeta primers and 13 Jbeta primers. Repertoires were generated with immunoSEQ multiplex PCR, while TCRdb's copy carries only in-frame clones and drops some. The sample yields 150,000 to 200,000 clones, around 86% seen once. The sample taken for sequencing was PBMCs. These receptors came from a human donor in good health.

The gene calls are TRBV27 and TRBJ2-7; TRBD1 aligns across 8 bases. Trimming removed 7 bases from V and 1 base from J; junction bases left unmatched: 3. Germline V gene sequence: CDR1 MNHEY, CDR2 SMNVEV (reference sequence). This CDR3 has 13 residues. CDR3 in amino acids: CASTNRGSYEQYF. CDR3 bases: TGTGCCAGCACCAACAGGGGGTCCTACGAGCAGTACTTC.

The chain links TRBV7-2 to TRBJ1-1, with D tentatively TRBD1 (6 bases). In germline, CDR1 is SGHTA, CDR2 FQGNSA. The CDR3 consists of 14 residues. Trimming pared 5 bases from V and 1 base from J, leaving 11 bases between. This CDR3 is CASSGSRGNTEAFF. The DNA of the CDR3 is TGTGCCAGCAGCGGGTCCAGGGGGAACACTGAAGCTTTCTTT.

The chain recombines TRBV29-1 with TRBJ1-1; 7 bases fit TRBD1. V gave up 8 bases and J gave up 2 bases; unmatched junction bases: 8. Looked up from germline, CDR1 is SQVTM and CDR2 is ANQGSEA. This CDR3 region has 13 residues. The CDR3 sequence is CSTGVNINTEAFF. The CDR3 nucleotides read TGCAGCACAGGGGTCAACATAAACACTGAAGCTTTCTTT.

V gene TRBV11-2 combines with J gene TRBJ1-6; weak D call: TRBD1 (5 bases). The CDR3 has 15 residues. Germline V CDR1 and CDR2: SGHAT, FQNNGV. Trimming removed 4 bases from V and 8 bases from J, with 15 bases in between. The CDR3 loop is CASSSAGHGDSPLHF. CDR3 nucleotides: TGTGCCAGCAGCTCAGCGGGGCATGGGGATTCACCCCTCCACTTT.

The chain has TRBV6-6 and TRBJ2-3; a weak D match, TRBD2 (5 bases). CDR3 size: 14 residues. CDR1 and CDR2 from the germline V gene are MNHNY and SVGAGI (reference sequence). V shed 8 bases and J shed 2 bases, with 14 bases lying between them. The CDR3 DNA follows: TGTGCCAGCCTTCGGGATAGCGACACAGATACGCAGTATTTT. Protein product: CASLRDSDTDTQYF.